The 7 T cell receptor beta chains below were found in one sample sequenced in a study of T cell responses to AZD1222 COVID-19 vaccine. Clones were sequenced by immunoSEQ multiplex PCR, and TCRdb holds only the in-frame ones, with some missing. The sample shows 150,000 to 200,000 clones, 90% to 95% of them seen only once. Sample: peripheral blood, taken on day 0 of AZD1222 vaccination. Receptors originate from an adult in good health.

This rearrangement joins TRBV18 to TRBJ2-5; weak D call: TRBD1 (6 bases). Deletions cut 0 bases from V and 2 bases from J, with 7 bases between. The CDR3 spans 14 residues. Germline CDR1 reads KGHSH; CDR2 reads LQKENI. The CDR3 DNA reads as TGTGCCAGCTCACCACCGGGGGCACAAGAGACCCAGTACTTC. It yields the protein CASSPPGAQETQYF. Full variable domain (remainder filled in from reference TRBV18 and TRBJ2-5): NAGVMQNPRHLVRRRGQEARLRCSPMKGHSHVYWYRQLPEEGLKFMVYLQKENIIDESGMPKERFSAEFPKEGPSILRIQQVVRGDSAAYFCASSPPGAQETQYFGPGTRLLVL.

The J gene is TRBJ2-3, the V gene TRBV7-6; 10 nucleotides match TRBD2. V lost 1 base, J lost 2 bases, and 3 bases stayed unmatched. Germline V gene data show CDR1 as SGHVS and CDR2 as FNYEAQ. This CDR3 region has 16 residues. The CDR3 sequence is CASSLGLAGVTDTQYF. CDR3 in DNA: TGTGCCAGCAGCTTAGGGCTAGCGGGAGTCACAGATACGCAGTATTTT.

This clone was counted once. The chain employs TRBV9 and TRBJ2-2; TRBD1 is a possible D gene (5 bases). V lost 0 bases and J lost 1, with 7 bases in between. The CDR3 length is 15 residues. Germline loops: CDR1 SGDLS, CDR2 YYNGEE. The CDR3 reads CASSVGQGNTGELFF. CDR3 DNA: TGTGCCAGCAGCGTAGGGCAGGGGAACACCGGGGAGCTGTTTTTT. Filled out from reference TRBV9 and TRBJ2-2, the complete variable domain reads DSGVTQTPKHLITATGQRVTLRCSPRSGDLSVYWYQQSLDQGLQFLIQYYNGEERAKGNILERFSAQQFPDLHSELNLSSLELGDSALYFCASSVGQGNTGELFFGEGSRLTVL.

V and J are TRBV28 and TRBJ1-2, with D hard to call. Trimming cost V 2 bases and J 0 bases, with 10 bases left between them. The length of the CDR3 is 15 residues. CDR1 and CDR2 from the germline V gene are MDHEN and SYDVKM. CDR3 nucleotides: TGTGCCAGCAGTTTAGGACGAAATGCTAACTATGGCTACACCTTC. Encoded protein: CASSLGRNANYGYTF.

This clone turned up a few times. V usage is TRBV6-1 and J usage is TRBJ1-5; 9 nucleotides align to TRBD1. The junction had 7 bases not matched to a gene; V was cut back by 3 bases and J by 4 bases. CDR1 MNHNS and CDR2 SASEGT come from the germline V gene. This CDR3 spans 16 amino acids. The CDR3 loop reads CASSELAGTGNQPQHF. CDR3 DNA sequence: TGTGCCAGCAGTGAGCTCGCCGGGACAGGGAATCAGCCCCAGCATTTT.

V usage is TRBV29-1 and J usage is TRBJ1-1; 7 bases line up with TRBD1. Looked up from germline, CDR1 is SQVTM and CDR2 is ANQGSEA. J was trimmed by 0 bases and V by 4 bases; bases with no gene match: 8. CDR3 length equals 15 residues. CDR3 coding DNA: TGCAGCGTTGCGGGACAGCCCTTAATGAACACTGAAGCTTTCTTT. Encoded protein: CSVAGQPLMNTEAFF.

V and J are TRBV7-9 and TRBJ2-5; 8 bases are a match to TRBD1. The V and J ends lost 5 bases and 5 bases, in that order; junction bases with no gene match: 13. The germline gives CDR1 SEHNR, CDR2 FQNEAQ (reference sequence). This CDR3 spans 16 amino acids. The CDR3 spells CASSHRGKDRVETQYF. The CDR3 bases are TGTGCCAGCAGCCACCGGGGGAAGGACAGGGTTGAGACCCAGTACTTC.